This passage covers 27 T cell receptor beta chains from one sample sequenced in a study of identifying expanded T cells in peripheral blood. TCRdb keeps only in-frame clones here, not all; method: immunoSEQ multiplex PCR. The data contain about 74,000 clones, 84% of them singletons. The sequenced sample was blood. The receptors derive from a person aged 18 to 70 in good health.

This clone appeared a single time. The chain carries TRBV29-1 and TRBJ2-2; D gene uncertain. V lost 3 bases and J 5 bases, leaving 10 bases between the germline ends. The CDR3 totals 13 residues. CDR1 is SQVTM, CDR2 ANQGSEA, per germline. CDR3 loop: CSVDPGPTGELFF. CDR3 nucleotide sequence: TGCAGCGTTGACCCGGGTCCGACCGGGGAGCTGTTTTTT.

This clone has a single count. V gene TRBV9 combines with J gene TRBJ1-2; D is perhaps TRBD1 (5 bases). Deletions cut 3 bases from V and 2 bases from J, with 8 bases between. CDR1 SGDLS and CDR2 YYNGEE come from the germline V gene. The CDR3 spans 13 residues. This chain's CDR3 is CASSGRGNYGYTF. The CDR3 DNA reads TGTGCCAGCAGCGGTCGGGGGAACTATGGCTACACCTTC.

The gene calls are TRBV11-2 and TRBJ1-4; TRBD1 matches 8 bases. CDR1 and CDR2 from the germline V gene are SGHAT and FQNNGV. V shed 2 bases, J shed 3 bases, and the junction held 14 bases outside the gene matches. The CDR3 extends over 19 amino acids. The CDR3 sequence: CASSLNGPAGGEANEKLFF. CDR3 nucleotides: TGTGCCAGCAGCTTAAACGGACCCGCAGGGGGCGAGGCTAATGAAAAACTGTTTTTT.

V and J are TRBV5-1 and TRBJ2-7, with TRBD2 as a possible D gene (6 bases). The CDR3 consists of 15 residues. V shed 0 bases and J shed 0 bases, with 10 bases lying between them. CDR1 is SGHRS, CDR2 YFSETQ, per germline. Here the CDR3 reads CASSLGLAASYEQYF. CDR3 coding DNA: TGCGCCAGCAGCTTGGGATTAGCGGCCTCCTACGAGCAGTACTTC. Filled out from reference TRBV5-1 and TRBJ2-7, the complete variable domain reads KAGVTQTPRYLIKTRGQQVTLSCSPISGHRSVSWYQQTPGQGLQFLFEYFSETQRNKGNFPGRFSGRQFSNSRSEMNVSTLELGDSALYLCASSLGLAASYEQYFGPGTRLTVT.

Details on this clone: Other DNA sequences of this sample code for an identical CDR3. The V call is TRBV5-1, the J call TRBJ2-1, with TRBD1 matching over 8 bases. V lost 0 bases to trimming and J lost 5 bases; unmatched junction nucleotides: 4. Germline assignment: CDR1 SGHRS and CDR2 YFSETQ. This CDR3 is built from 15 residues. CDR3 bases: TGCGCCAGCAGCTTGGGACAGGGGTCAGACAATGAGCAGTTCTTC. Protein: CASSLGQGSDNEQFF.

This clone was picked up a small number of times. V and J are TRBV7-2 and TRBJ2-7; TRBD1 matches at 7 bases. Germline values: CDR1 SGHTA, CDR2 FQGNSA. Trimming took 4 bases from V and 6 from J; bases not matched to a gene: 9. The CDR3 has 14 residues. The chain's CDR3 is CASSSNTGAGEQYF. The CDR3 DNA follows: TGTGCCAGCAGCTCCAACACAGGGGCGGGCGAGCAGTACTTC.

CDR3 DNA: TGTGCCATCAGAGACACAGGTGGGTCGCATCAGCCCCAGCATTTT. This encodes CAIRDTGGSHQPQHF. V gene TRBV10-3 combines with J gene TRBJ1-5; possibly TRBD1 for D (5 bases). There are 15 residues in the CDR3. The ends were cut back, 6 bases at V and 5 bases at J, with 17 bases in the middle. Germline V gene lookup returns CDR1 ENHRY and CDR2 SYGVKD.

The rearrangement uses TRBV28 and TRBJ1-3; D is unresolved. V was cut by 8 bases and J by 0 bases, with 8 bases left in between. CDR1 and CDR2 from the germline V gene are MDHEN and SYDVKM. CDR3 length: 13 residues. CDR3 region: CASRISSGNTIYF. The CDR3 DNA follows: TGTGCCAGCCGTATTAGCTCTGGAAACACCATATATTTT.

The gene calls are TRBV5-4 and TRBJ2-3, with D possibly TRBD1 on 6 matching bases. The V gene's germline CDR1 is SGHNT and CDR2 YYREEE (reference sequence). The CDR3 is made up of 15 amino acids. The V and J ends lost 1 base and 6 bases respectively, with 15 bases between them. CDR3 amino acids: CASSLIRGSGDTQYF. The CDR3, as DNA: TGTGCCAGCAGCTTGATTAGGGGGAGTGGGGATACGCAGTATTTT.

J is TRBJ2-2 and V is TRBV9; 9 bases align to TRBD2. CDR1 and CDR2 (germline): SGDLS, YYNGEE. This CDR3 spans 16 amino acids. The trim removed 3 bases at V and 5 bases at J, leaving 8 bases unmatched. The CDR3 is CASSGYSGRGTGELFF. The CDR3 nucleotides read TGTGCCAGCAGCGGTTATAGCGGGAGAGGTACCGGGGAGCTGTTTTTT.

J is TRBJ2-2 and V is TRBV5-4; 11 bases match TRBD2. CDR1 SGHNT and CDR2 YYREEE come from the germline V gene (reference sequence). The CDR3 covers 17 residues. V shed 2 bases, J shed 7 bases, and the junction held 10 bases outside the gene matches. CDR3 amino acids: CASSFDTSGRMGGELFF. In DNA, the CDR3 is TGTGCCAGCAGCTTTGACACTAGCGGGAGAATGGGCGGGGAGCTGTTTTTT.

This clone was seen only once. This chain uses TRBV6-6 with TRBJ2-3; TRBD2 aligns across 9 bases. The CDR3 totals 16 residues. In germline, CDR1 is MNHNY, CDR2 SVGAGI (reference sequence). With 4 bases clipped from V and 3 bases from J, the junction kept 8 bases outside the gene matches. CDR3 nucleotide sequence: TGTGCCAGCAGTTTAGCGGGAGTGGGGTTGACAGATACGCAGTATTTT. This codes for CASSLAGVGLTDTQYF.

This clone was seen a single time. This rearrangement joins TRBV28 to TRBJ2-3; 8 bases are shared with TRBD1. J lost 4 bases, V lost 6 bases, and 15 bases had no gene match. The V gene's germline CDR1 is MDHEN and CDR2 SYDVKM. The CDR3 has 17 residues. DNA of the CDR3: TGTGCCAGCAGGAGGACAGGGACTTTCATTAATTCAGATACGCAGTATTTT. Its translation: CASRRTGTFINSDTQYF.

The chain is built from TRBV5-8 and TRBJ2-7; 13 bases agree with TRBD2. V lost 7 bases to trimming and J lost 2 bases; unmatched junction nucleotides: 6. The germline V gene encodes CDR1 SGHTS and CDR2 YDEGEE. The CDR3 has 15 amino acids. The CDR3 DNA sequence: TGTGCCAGCGGGCGTGGACTAGCGGGAGCCTACGAGCAGTACTTC. It encodes CASGRGLAGAYEQYF.

This sequence joins TRBV7-2 and TRBJ1-6; the D is unclear. The CDR3 is 13 residues long. CDR1 is SGHTA and CDR2 is FQGNSA in the germline V gene. V lost 5 bases, J lost 7 bases, and 9 bases lay in between. This chain's CDR3 is CASSQEGNSPLHF. CDR3 sequence (DNA): TGTGCCAGCAGCCAAGAGGGCAATTCACCCCTCCACTTT.

This rearrangement joins TRBV9 to TRBJ2-5; TRBD1 matches at 8 bases. Per the germline V gene, CDR1 is SGDLS and CDR2 is YYNGEE. V lost 4 bases, J lost 1 base, and 3 bases stayed unmatched. This CDR3 contains 14 residues. This CDR3 is CASSYTGGQETQYF. In nucleotides, the CDR3 is TGTGCCAGCAGCTATACAGGGGGCCAAGAGACCCAGTACTTC.

The chain combines TRBV19 with TRBJ1-1; no clear D gene. The V gene's germline CDR1 is LNHDA and CDR2 SQIVND (reference sequence). The CDR3 has 14 residues. The ends were cut back, 5 bases at V and 0 bases at J, with 10 bases in the middle. The CDR3 sequence is CASSPPNLNTEAFF. The CDR3 nucleotides read TGTGCCAGTAGTCCTCCAAACCTGAACACTGAAGCTTTCTTT.

This sequence joins TRBV6-5 and TRBJ2-7, with D possibly TRBD2 on 6 matching bases. This CDR3 comprises 11 residues. Germline V gives CDR1 MNHEY, CDR2 SVGAGI. CDR3 nucleotide sequence: TGTGGGGTGGGGGGAGCCTACGAGCAGTACTTC. This codes for CGVGGAYEQYF.

The V and J genes are TRBV25-1 and TRBJ2-7, with TRBD1 as a possible D gene (6 bases). The germline V gene encodes CDR1 MGHDK and CDR2 SYGVNS. This CDR3 region has 13 residues. Between the trimmed V and J ends, which lost 5 bases and 6 bases, there was a span of 14 bases. CDR3: CASSYRVRGEQYF. CDR3 sequence (DNA): TGTGCCAGCAGTTACAGGGTTCGGGGCGAGCAGTACTTC.

This clone has more than one count but fewer than ten. V gene TRBV4-2 combines with J gene TRBJ2-2; 10 nucleotides line up with TRBD2. With 1 base clipped from V and 0 bases from J, the junction kept 5 bases outside the gene matches. This CDR3 spans 18 amino acids. The germline CDR1 and CDR2 sequences are LGHNA and YNFKEQ. CDR3 DNA: TGTGCCAGCAGCCAAGGAGCGGGAGGGCCGACGAACACCGGGGAGCTGTTTTTT. It translates to CASSQGAGGPTNTGELFF.

V and J are TRBV9 and TRBJ2-1; 12 nucleotides match TRBD2. The germline V gene encodes CDR1 SGDLS and CDR2 YYNGEE. J lost 8 bases, V lost 3 bases, and 6 bases had no gene match. The CDR3 extends over 15 amino acids. The CDR3 region is CASSESSGRADEQFF. The CDR3 bases are TGTGCCAGCAGCGAATCTAGCGGGAGGGCCGATGAGCAGTTCTTC.

The chain links TRBV19 to TRBJ2-3, with D possibly TRBD2 on 6 matching bases. This CDR3 comprises 15 residues. Trimming stripped 4 bases from V and 10 bases from J, with 21 bases between. CDR1 LNHDA and CDR2 SQIVND come from the germline V gene (reference sequence). CDR3 sequence: CASSTQGLASMAQYF. DNA for the CDR3: TGTGCCAGTAGTACCCAGGGACTCGCGAGTATGGCGCAGTATTTT.

The rearrangement uses TRBV18 and TRBJ1-2; 8 nucleotides match TRBD1. Germline V gives CDR1 KGHSH, CDR2 LQKENI. V trimming: 3 bases; J trimming: 3 bases; junction bases outside the gene matches: 18. The CDR3 covers 19 residues. The chain's CDR3 is CASSPGRGQGGFTHYGYTF. The CDR3 bases are TGTGCCAGCTCACCGGGCCGTGGACAGGGCGGGTTCACCCACTATGGCTACACCTTC.

The V and J genes are TRBV28 and TRBJ2-1; D possibly uses TRBD1 or TRBD2 (6 bases each). This CDR3 comprises 14 residues. CDR1 and CDR2 (germline): MDHEN, SYDVKM. Trimming shortened V by 1 base and J by 14 bases, and 18 bases separated the two germline ends. The chain's CDR3 is CASSLLFGGTGEFF. In nucleotides, the CDR3 is TGTGCCAGCAGTTTATTGTTCGGGGGCACTGGTGAGTTCTTC. The entire variable domain, with the rest obtained from reference TRBV28 and TRBJ2-1, is as follows: DVKVTQSSRYLVKRTGEKVFLECVQDMDHENMFWYRQDPGLGLRLIYFSYDVKMKEKGDIPEGYSVSREKKERFSLILESASTNQTSMYLCASSLLFGGTGEFFGPGTRLTVL.

V usage is TRBV11-1 and J usage is TRBJ2-5; D is uncertain. This CDR3 is 13 amino acids long. Deletions cut 5 bases from V and 3 bases from J, with 10 bases between. CDR1 SGHAT and CDR2 FQDESV come from the germline V gene (reference sequence). The CDR3 protein is CASSQDGEETQYF. The CDR3 bases are TGTGCCAGCAGCCAGGACGGAGAAGAGACCCAGTACTTC.

The chain is built from TRBV28 and TRBJ2-5, with TRBD2 identical over 8 bases. CDR1 MDHEN and CDR2 SYDVKM come from the germline V gene. V trimming: 5 bases; J trimming: 2 bases; junction bases outside the gene matches: 13. CDR3 length: 17 residues. The CDR3 DNA sequence: TGTGCCAGCAGTCAGACGACCGGGACTAGGAAACAAGAGACCCAGTACTTC. This sequence encodes CASSQTTGTRKQETQYF.

This clone was seen a single time. The chain links TRBV7-8 to TRBJ2-1, with 12 bases aligning to TRBD2. V trimming: 1 base; J trimming: 15 bases; junction bases outside the gene matches: 10. The CDR3 is 15 residues long. Germline values: CDR1 SGHVS, CDR2 FQNEAQ. The CDR3 spells CASSLVLPSGRVLFF. The CDR3 coding sequence is TGTGCCAGCAGCTTAGTATTGCCTAGCGGGAGGGTTTTGTTCTTC.